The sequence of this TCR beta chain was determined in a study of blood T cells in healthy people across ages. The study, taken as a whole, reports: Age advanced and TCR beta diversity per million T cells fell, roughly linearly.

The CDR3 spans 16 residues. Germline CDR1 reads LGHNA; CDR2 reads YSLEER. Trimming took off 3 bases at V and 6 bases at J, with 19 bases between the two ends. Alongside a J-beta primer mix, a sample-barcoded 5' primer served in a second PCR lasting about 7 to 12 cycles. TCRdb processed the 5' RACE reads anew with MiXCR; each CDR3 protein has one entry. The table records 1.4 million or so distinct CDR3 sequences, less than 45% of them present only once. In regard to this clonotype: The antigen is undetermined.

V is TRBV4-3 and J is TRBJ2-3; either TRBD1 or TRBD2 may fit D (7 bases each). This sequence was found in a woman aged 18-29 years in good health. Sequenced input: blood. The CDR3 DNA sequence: TGCGCCAGCAGCCACTTCCGGGACAGCGGGGAGGATACGCAGTATTTT. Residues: CASSHFRDSGEDTQYF.